The 13 T cell receptor beta chains presented below share a single source sample, sequenced in a study of patients and donors after allogeneic stem cell transplantation. TCRdb fed the RT-PCR reads into MiXCR, producing one record per CDR3 protein. The sample carries approximately 200,000 distinct CDR3 sequences, roughly an eighth recorded once. Sequencing was carried out using blood, either unsorted or a sorted T cell fraction (not recorded which). These receptors were obtained from a human donor who was either an allogeneic HSCT recipient or a stem cell or donor lymphocyte infusion donor (not recorded which). It is not recorded whose cells these are; they may come from a transplant donor.

This clonotype has only a few counts. This chain joins TRBV12-3 or TRBV12-4 and TRBJ1-2, with 8 bases matching TRBD1. The CDR3 has 13 residues. Germline trimming cut 2 bases from V and 8 bases from J; bases unmatched to any gene: 4. Written as DNA, the CDR3 is TGTGCCAGCAGTTTATCACAGGGGGACGGCTACACCTTC. Residues: CASSLSQGDGYTF.

The V and J genes are TRBV20-1 and TRBJ1-2; unclear D gene. The CDR3 is made up of 13 amino acids. V lost 5 bases and J 4 bases, leaving 14 bases between the germline ends. CDR1 is DFQATT and CDR2 is SNEGSKA in the germline V gene (reference sequence). The CDR3 protein is CSAAEGRFYGYTF. The CDR3 nucleotides are TGCAGTGCTGCTGAAGGGCGGTTCTATGGCTACACCTTC.

The sample holds a few counts of this clonotype. This chain connects TRBV7-7 to TRBJ2-1; D is possibly TRBD1 or TRBD2 (6 bases each). Germline V CDR1 and CDR2: SSHAT, FNYEAQ (reference sequence). CDR3 length: 15 amino acids. The CDR3: CTSSWDKATYNEQFF. The CDR3 DNA reads as TGTACTAGCAGCTGGGACAAGGCTACCTACAATGAGCAGTTCTTC.

The chain has TRBV5-1 and TRBJ1-1; D is perhaps TRBD1 (6 bases). The CDR3 sequence is 16 residues long. V shed 4 bases and J shed 0 bases, with 16 bases lying between them. Germline-derived CDR1 and CDR2 are SGHRS and YFSETQ. The CDR3, as DNA: TGCGCCAGCAGCCCGCGAGGGGGGGCCATGAACACTGAAGCTTTCTTT. It is translated as CASSPRGGAMNTEAFF.

This clonotype was seen more than once but under ten times. The chain recombines TRBV24-1 with TRBJ1-2; a weak D match, TRBD1 (5 bases). The germline gives CDR1 KGHDR, CDR2 SFDVKD. V lost 0 bases to trimming and J lost 4 bases, with 11 bases between them. The CDR3 extends over 15 amino acids. The CDR3 loop is CATSDLNRPIYGYTF. The CDR3 region has the DNA TGTGCCACCAGTGATTTGAACAGGCCAATCTATGGCTACACCTTC.

This chain connects TRBV11-2 to TRBJ2-1; perhaps TRBD1 as D (5 bases). CDR3 size: 15 residues. CDR1 and CDR2 (germline): SGHAT, FQNNGV. V lost 5 bases and J 5 bases, leaving 16 bases between the germline ends. The CDR3 DNA reads TGTGCCAGCAGCCCCTATTTAGGGGCCCACAATGAGCAGTTCTTC. The encoded protein is CASSPYLGAHNEQFF.

This clonotype was detected ten times or more. The chain joins TRBV30 to TRBJ1-1; D is ambiguous. The CDR3 has 13 amino acids. CDR1 is GTSNPN and CDR2 is SVGIG in the germline V gene (reference sequence). The V and J ends lost 5 bases and 5 bases respectively, with 15 bases between them. The CDR3 sequence: CAWDQGRMTEAFF. The CDR3 DNA sequence: TGTGCCTGGGATCAAGGGAGGATGACTGAAGCTTTCTTT.

This clonotype was observed a handful of times. The chain has TRBV6-2 or TRBV6-3 and TRBJ2-7; perhaps TRBD1 as D (5 bases). Trimming left V 5 bases short and J 1 base short, with 9 bases between. The CDR3 contains 13 residues. From germline, CDR1 is MNHEY and CDR2 SVGEGT. For the CDR3, the DNA is TGTGCCAGCAGTCCGCCAGGGTCCTACGAGCAGTACTTC. Protein sequence: CASSPPGSYEQYF.

This clonotype has only a few counts. The chain recombines TRBV7-9 with TRBJ2-2; D is uncertain. The CDR3 is made up of 13 amino acids. Germline V gene sequence: CDR1 SEHNR, CDR2 FQNEAQ (reference sequence). Trimming removed 2 bases from V and 11 bases from J, with 12 bases in between. The CDR3 is CASSLIKPVELFF. In DNA, the CDR3 is TGTGCCAGCAGCTTAATCAAACCGGTCGAGCTGTTTTTT.

The chain joins TRBV5-6 to TRBJ1-2, with TRBD1 matching 7 bases. The V segment lost 4 bases and the J segment 2 bases; nucleotides outside the gene matches: 5. Germline CDR1 SGHDT, CDR2 YYEEEE. This CDR3 is 14 amino acids long. The CDR3 loop reads CASSQLTGNYGYTF. CDR3 DNA sequence: TGTGCCAGCAGCCAGCTGACAGGGAACTATGGCTACACCTTC.

This chain uses TRBV20-1 with TRBJ2-5, with TRBD2 matching 15 bases. Losses at the gene ends were 3 bases for V and 1 base for J; bases not matched to a gene: 15. CDR3 length equals 20 residues. Germline V gene sequence: CDR1 DFQATT, CDR2 SNEGSKA (reference sequence). CDR3 region: CSASAPSVGTSGRLQETQYF. CDR3 bases: TGCAGTGCTAGCGCGCCGTCGGTTGGGACTAGCGGGAGGCTCCAAGAGACCCAGTACTTC.

The gene calls are TRBV3-1 and TRBJ2-1, with 12 bases identical to TRBD2. V was clipped by 1 base and J by 12 bases; unmatched bases: 10. Germline lookup yields CDR1 LGHDT and CDR2 YNNKEL (reference sequence). The CDR3 length is 16 residues. Written as DNA, the CDR3 is TGTGCCAGCAGCCAAGCGGCGGCTAGCGGGAGGGCCAGGCAGTTCTTC. Translating it yields CASSQAAASGRARQFF.

J is TRBJ1-2 and V is TRBV10-3, with D hard to call. The CDR3 sequence is 12 residues long. CDR1 is ENHRY, CDR2 SYGVKD, per germline. The germline V and J ends were trimmed by 2 bases and 8 bases, with 9 bases remaining between them. CDR3 sequence reads: CAISEGRKGYTF. The CDR3, as DNA: TGTGCCATCAGTGAGGGCAGAAAAGGCTACACCTTC.